This record covers a single T cell receptor (beta chain). The data derive from a study of blood T cell repertoires in COVID-19. As for the study in general: Specimens from acute and convalescent COVID-19 originated in the United States, Italy and Spain. In each case, the material was cDNA or gDNA derived from T cells, B-cell-depleted T cells, or PBMCs.

CDR1 and CDR2 (germline): SGHNT, YYREEE (reference sequence). The V gene end was trimmed by 4 bases and the J gene end by 7 bases; junction bases not matched to a gene: 1. There are 12 residues in the CDR3. Authors' processing steps: Counts of nucleated cells, estimated from reference gene primer amplification, were obtained. Assay: immunoSEQ multiplex PCR; the TCRdb copy retains only in-frame clones and omits some. V and J calls and clone size come straight from that table; D and trimming were deduced from the DNA. Of about 93,000 clones detected, roughly nine tenths appear once; the ten largest clones hold roughly 1.5%.

The J gene is TRBJ2-2, the V gene TRBV5-4; 7 bases align to TRBD2. Sequencing used peripheral blood. This TCR was sampled from a human donor with active COVID-19. The donor label of this sample is uncertain. CDR3 sequence reads: CASSGEGGELFF. CDR3 DNA sequence: TGTGCCAGCAGCGGGGAGGGCGGGGAGCTGTTTTTT. The whole variable domain, filled in from reference TRBV5-4 and TRBJ2-2, reads ETGVTQSPTHLIKTRGQQVTLRCSSQSGHNTVSWYQQALGQGPQFIFQYYREEENGRGNFPPRFSGLQFPNYSSELNVNALELDDSALYLCASSGEGGELFFGEGSRLTVL.